This entry features one T cell receptor beta chain sequence. The sample belongs to a study of blood T cell repertoires in COVID-19. Turning to the study itself: From the United States, Italy and Spain came samples of acute and convalescent COVID-19. Sample material is recorded as cDNA or gDNA derived from T cells, B-cell-depleted T cells, or PBMCs.

Germline-derived CDR1 and CDR2 are ENHRY and SYGVKD. There are 14 residues in the CDR3. The V end was cut by 6 bases, the J end by 0 bases, with 9 bases between. Under the authors' procedure: Nucleated cell counts were estimated from reference gene primer amplification. Sequencing used immunoSEQ multiplex PCR; TCRdb keeps in-frame clones, though not all of them. V, J and clone size derive from that table, while D and trimming were established from the DNA sequence. The sample consists of 200,000 to 250,000 clones, 84% of them appearing once. Material for sequencing was peripheral blood. The rearrangement uses TRBV10-3 and TRBJ1-3; D ambiguous. The sequence was collected from a woman aged 80 or over with active or convalescent COVID-19. The CDR3 DNA sequence: TGTGCCATCAGCGCACTGAACTCTGGAAACACCATATATTTT. Protein sequence: CAISALNSGNTIYF.